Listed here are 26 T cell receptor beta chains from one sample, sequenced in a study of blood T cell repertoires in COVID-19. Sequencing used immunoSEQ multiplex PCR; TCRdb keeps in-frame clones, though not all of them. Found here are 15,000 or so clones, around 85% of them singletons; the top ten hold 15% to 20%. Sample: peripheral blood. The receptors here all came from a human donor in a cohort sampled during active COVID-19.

The CDR3 is CASSQELAGGIFNEQFF. The CDR3 DNA reads TGCGCCAGCAGCCAGGAACTAGCGGGGGGTATTTTCAATGAGCAGTTCTTC. The chain employs TRBV4-3 and TRBJ2-1, with TRBD2 matching 12 bases. Germline V lookup: CDR1 LGHNA, CDR2 YSLEER. J gave up 6 bases and V 3 bases, and 9 bases lay outside the gene matches. CDR3 length: 17 amino acids.

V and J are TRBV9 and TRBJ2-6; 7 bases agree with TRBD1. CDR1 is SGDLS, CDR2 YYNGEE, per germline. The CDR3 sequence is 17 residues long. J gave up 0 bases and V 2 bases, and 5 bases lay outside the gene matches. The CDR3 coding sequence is TGTGCCAGCAGCGTGACAGGGTTACACTCTGGGGCCAACGTCCTGACTTTC. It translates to CASSVTGLHSGANVLTF.

CDR3 coding DNA: TGTGCCATCAGTGAGCTAGCTGCTGGCACAGATACGCAGTATTTT. Its protein product is CAISELAAGTDTQYF. J is TRBJ2-3 and V is TRBV10-3, with TRBD2 as a possible D gene (5 bases). CDR1 and CDR2 from the germline V gene are ENHRY and SYGVKD. The V gene lost 2 bases and the J gene lost 1 base, with 10 bases spanning the gap. This CDR3 is built from 15 residues.

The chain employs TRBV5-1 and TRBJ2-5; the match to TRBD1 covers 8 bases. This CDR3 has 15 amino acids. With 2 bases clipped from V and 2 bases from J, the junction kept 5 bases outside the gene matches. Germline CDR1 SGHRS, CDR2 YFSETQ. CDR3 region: CASSLNTGGQETQYF. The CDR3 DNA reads TGCGCCAGCAGCTTAAACACAGGGGGGCAAGAGACCCAGTACTTC.

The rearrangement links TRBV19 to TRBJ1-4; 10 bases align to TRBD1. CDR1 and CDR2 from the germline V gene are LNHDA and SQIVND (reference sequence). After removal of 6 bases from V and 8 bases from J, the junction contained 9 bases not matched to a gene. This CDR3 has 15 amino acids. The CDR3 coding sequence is TGTGCCAGTAGCTCCCAGACAGGGGGCGGCGAAAAACTGTTTTTT. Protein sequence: CASSSQTGGGEKLFF.

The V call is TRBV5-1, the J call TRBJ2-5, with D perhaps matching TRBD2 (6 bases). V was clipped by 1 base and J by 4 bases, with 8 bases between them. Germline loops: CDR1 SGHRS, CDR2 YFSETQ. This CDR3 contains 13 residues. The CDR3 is CASSLQGGETQYF. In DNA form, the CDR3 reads TGCGCCAGCAGCTTGCAGGGAGGAGAGACCCAGTACTTC.

The DNA of the CDR3 is TGTGCCAGCAGCTTAGGGACAGGGGAACTCTACGAGCAGTACTTC. This sequence encodes CASSLGTGELYEQYF. J is TRBJ2-7 and V is TRBV7-6, with TRBD1 matching over 9 bases. The ends lost 1 base at V and 3 bases at J; junction bases unmatched: 4. The germline V gene has CDR1 SGHVS and CDR2 FNYEAQ. The CDR3 is 15 amino acids.

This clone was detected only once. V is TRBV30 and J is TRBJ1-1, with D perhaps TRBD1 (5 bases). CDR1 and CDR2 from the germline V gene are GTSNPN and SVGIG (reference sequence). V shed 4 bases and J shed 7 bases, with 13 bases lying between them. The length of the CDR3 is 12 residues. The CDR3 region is CAWTRQKDEAFF. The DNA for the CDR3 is TGTGCCTGGACCCGACAGAAAGATGAAGCTTTCTTT. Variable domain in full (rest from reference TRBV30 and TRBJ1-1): SQTIHQWPATLVQPVGSPLSLECTVEGTSNPNLYWYRQAAGRGLQLLFYSVGIGQISSEVPQNLSASRPQDRQFILSSKKLLLSDSGFYLCAWTRQKDEAFFGQGTRLTVV.

The CDR3 DNA follows: TGTGCCAGCAGCTTGGCCGGGTACTCACCCCTCCACTTT. Its translation: CASSLAGYSPLHF. The genes are TRBV5-5 and TRBJ1-6; D not resolved. In germline, CDR1 is SGHKS, CDR2 YYEKEE (reference sequence). The CDR3 is made up of 13 amino acids. V lost 0 bases to trimming and J lost 10 bases, with 8 bases between them. The full variable domain, rest sourced from reference TRBV5-5 and TRBJ1-6, is DAGVTQSPTHLIKTRGQQVTLRCSPISGHKSVSWYQQVLGQGPQFIFQYYEKEERGRGNFPDRFSARQFPNYSSELNVNALLLGDSALYLCASSLAGYSPLHFGNGTRLTVT.

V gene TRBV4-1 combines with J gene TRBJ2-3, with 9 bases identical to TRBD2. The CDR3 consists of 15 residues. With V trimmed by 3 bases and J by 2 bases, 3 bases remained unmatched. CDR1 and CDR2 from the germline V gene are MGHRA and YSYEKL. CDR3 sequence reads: CASSQTSGSTDTQYF. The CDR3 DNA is TGCGCCAGCAGCCAGACTAGCGGATCCACAGATACGCAGTATTTT.

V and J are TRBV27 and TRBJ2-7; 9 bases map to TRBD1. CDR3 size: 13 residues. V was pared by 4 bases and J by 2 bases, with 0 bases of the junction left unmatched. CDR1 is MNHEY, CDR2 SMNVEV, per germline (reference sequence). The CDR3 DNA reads TGTGCCAGCAGTTGGACAGGGGCCTACGAGCAGTACTTC. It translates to CASSWTGAYEQYF.

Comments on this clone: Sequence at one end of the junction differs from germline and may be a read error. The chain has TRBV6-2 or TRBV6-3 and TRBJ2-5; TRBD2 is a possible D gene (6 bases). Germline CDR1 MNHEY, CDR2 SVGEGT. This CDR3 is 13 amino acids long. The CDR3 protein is CASSRGETETRYF. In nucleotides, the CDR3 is TGTGCCAGCAGCCGCGGGGAAACGGAGACCCGGTACTTC.

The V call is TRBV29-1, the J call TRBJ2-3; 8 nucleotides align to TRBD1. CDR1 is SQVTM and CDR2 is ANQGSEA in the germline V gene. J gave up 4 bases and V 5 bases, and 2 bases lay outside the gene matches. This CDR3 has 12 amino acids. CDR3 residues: CSVQGAADTQYF. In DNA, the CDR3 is TGCAGCGTTCAGGGGGCCGCAGATACGCAGTATTTT.

CDR3 loop: CASSLQANRYEQYF. The DNA for the CDR3 is TGTGCCAGCAGCTTGCAGGCCAACCGCTACGAGCAGTACTTC. V is TRBV5-5 and J is TRBJ2-7; D is unclear. The germline V and J ends were trimmed by 1 base and 3 bases, with 11 bases remaining between them. The CDR3 has 14 residues. The germline gives CDR1 SGHKS, CDR2 YYEKEE (reference sequence).

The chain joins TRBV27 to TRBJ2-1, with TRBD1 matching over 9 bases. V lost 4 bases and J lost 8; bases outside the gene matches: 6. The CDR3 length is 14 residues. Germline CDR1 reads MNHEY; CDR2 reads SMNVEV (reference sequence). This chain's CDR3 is CASSSDRGFDEQFF. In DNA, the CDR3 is TGTGCCAGCAGTTCCGACAGGGGGTTCGATGAGCAGTTCTTC.

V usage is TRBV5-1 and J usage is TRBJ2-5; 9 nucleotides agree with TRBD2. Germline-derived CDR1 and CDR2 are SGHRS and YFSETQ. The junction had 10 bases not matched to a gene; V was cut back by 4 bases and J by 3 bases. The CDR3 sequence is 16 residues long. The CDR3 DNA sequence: TGCGCCAGCAGCCGGCAAGGCGCGGGAGGGGAAGAGACCCAGTACTTC. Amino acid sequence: CASSRQGAGGEETQYF.

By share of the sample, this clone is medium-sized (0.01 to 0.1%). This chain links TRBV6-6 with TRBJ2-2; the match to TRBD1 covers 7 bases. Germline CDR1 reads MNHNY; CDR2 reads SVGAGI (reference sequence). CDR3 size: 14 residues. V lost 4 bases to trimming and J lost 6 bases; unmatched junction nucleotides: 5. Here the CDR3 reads CASSFSGGPGELFF. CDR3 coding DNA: TGTGCCAGCAGTTTCTCAGGGGGTCCCGGGGAGCTGTTTTTT.

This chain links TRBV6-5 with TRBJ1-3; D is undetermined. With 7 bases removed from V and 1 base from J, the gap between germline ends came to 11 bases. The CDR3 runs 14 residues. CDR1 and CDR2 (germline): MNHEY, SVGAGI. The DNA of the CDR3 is TGTGCCAGCACGAGTTATAGATCTGGAAACACCATATATTTT. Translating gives CASTSYRSGNTIYF.

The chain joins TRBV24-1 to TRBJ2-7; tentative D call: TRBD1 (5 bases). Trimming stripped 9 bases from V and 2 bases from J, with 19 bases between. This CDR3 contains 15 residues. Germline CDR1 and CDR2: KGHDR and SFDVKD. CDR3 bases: TGTGCCACCCTTCAGGACAAGGAGCCACCCTACGAGCAGTACTTC. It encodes CATLQDKEPPYEQYF.

The CDR3 nucleotides are TGTGCCAGCACGCCAGCGGGGCGGAACTATGGCTACACCTTC. Translated, it gives CASTPAGRNYGYTF. The chain is built from TRBV11-2 and TRBJ1-2; D perhaps matches TRBD1 (5 bases). The CDR3 totals 14 residues. The V end lost 7 bases, the J end lost 2 bases, and 14 bases lay between the germline ends. Germline CDR1 reads SGHAT; CDR2 reads FQNNGV.

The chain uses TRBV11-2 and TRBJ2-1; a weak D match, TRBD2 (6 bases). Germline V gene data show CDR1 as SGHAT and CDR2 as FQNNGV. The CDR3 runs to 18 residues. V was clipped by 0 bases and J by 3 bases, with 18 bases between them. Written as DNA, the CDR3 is TGTGCCAGCAGCTTAGATTCGAGGAGGGGACTCCACTACAATGAGCAGTTCTTC. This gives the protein CASSLDSRRGLHYNEQFF.

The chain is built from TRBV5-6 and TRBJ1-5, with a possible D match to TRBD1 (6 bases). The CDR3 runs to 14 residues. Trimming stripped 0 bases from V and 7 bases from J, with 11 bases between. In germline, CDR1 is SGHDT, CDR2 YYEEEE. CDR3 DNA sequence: TGTGCCAGCAGCTTGGGCCCAGGGGAGCAGCCCCAGCATTTT. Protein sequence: CASSLGPGEQPQHF.

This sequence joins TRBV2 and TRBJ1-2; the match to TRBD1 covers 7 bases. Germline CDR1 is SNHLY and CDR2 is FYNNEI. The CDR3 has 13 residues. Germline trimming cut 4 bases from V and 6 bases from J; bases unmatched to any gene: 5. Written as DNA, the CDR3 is TGTGCCAGCAGTGTTACAGGGGAGGATGGCTACACCTTC. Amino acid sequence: CASSVTGEDGYTF.

The CDR3 DNA is TGTGCCAGCACCCTATTGACAGGGGGAACCGGGGAGCTGTTTTTT. It encodes CASTLLTGGTGELFF. The chain is built from TRBV7-9 and TRBJ2-2; 9 bases align to TRBD1. Germline loops: CDR1 SEHNR, CDR2 FQNEAQ (reference sequence). The CDR3 length is 15 residues. Trimming at V came to 7 bases and at J to 5 bases, leaving 8 bases not matched to a gene.

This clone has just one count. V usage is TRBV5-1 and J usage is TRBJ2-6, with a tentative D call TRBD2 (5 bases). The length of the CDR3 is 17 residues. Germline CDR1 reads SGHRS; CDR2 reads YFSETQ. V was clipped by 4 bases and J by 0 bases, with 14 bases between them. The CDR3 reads CASSATLGDSGANVLTF. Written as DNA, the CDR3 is TGCGCCAGCAGCGCGACACTGGGAGACTCTGGGGCCAACGTCCTGACTTTC. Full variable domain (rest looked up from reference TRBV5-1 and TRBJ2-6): KAGVTQTPRYLIKTRGQQVTLSCSPISGHRSVSWYQQTPGQGLQFLFEYFSETQRNKGNFPGRFSGRQFSNSRSEMNVSTLELGDSALYLCASSATLGDSGANVLTFGAGSRLTVL.

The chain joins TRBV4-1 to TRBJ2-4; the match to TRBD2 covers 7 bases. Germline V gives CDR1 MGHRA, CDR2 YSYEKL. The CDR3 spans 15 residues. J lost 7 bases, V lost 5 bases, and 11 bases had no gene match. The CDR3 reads CASSFLRLGGNIQYF. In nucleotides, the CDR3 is TGCGCCAGCAGCTTCCTTCGGCTGGGGGGGAACATTCAGTACTTC.